This TCR beta chain appears in the sequencing data of a study of shared clonotypes between healthy human individuals. Study information: CD8 memory received one plate per donor, CD8 naive two, CD4 memory three and CD4 naive three.

The assay was carried out at the deep level. Sequencing was performed with immunoSEQ multiplex PCR; in TCRdb, only in-frame clones are kept and a portion is missing. The table lists about 2 million clones, around 96% of them singletons. The naive CD8 fraction comprised CD45RO-negative cells positively selected for CCR7 and excluded terminally differentiated effector memory CD45RA+ cells. This clone showed up just once. Its target is not known. Study-wide findings and caveats: Relative to memory subsets, naive subsets generally showed larger estimated richness. Sharing across several donors was seen in 4.5% to 6.5% of naive CD4 clonotypes.

Trimming cost V 0 bases and J 2 bases; bases outside gene matches: 8. Germline V gene data show CDR1 as MGHRA and CDR2 as YSYEKL. The CDR3 consists of 18 residues. The chain links TRBV4-1 to TRBJ2-7, with 12 bases that match TRBD1. Sequences were obtained from naive CD8+ T cells sorted from blood. This receptor was identified in a man in his late teens or twenties in good health. The CDR3 loop is CASSQDSVGDRGPYEQYF. The CDR3, as DNA: TGCGCCAGCAGCCAAGACTCGGTGGGGGACAGGGGGCCCTACGAGCAGTACTTC.